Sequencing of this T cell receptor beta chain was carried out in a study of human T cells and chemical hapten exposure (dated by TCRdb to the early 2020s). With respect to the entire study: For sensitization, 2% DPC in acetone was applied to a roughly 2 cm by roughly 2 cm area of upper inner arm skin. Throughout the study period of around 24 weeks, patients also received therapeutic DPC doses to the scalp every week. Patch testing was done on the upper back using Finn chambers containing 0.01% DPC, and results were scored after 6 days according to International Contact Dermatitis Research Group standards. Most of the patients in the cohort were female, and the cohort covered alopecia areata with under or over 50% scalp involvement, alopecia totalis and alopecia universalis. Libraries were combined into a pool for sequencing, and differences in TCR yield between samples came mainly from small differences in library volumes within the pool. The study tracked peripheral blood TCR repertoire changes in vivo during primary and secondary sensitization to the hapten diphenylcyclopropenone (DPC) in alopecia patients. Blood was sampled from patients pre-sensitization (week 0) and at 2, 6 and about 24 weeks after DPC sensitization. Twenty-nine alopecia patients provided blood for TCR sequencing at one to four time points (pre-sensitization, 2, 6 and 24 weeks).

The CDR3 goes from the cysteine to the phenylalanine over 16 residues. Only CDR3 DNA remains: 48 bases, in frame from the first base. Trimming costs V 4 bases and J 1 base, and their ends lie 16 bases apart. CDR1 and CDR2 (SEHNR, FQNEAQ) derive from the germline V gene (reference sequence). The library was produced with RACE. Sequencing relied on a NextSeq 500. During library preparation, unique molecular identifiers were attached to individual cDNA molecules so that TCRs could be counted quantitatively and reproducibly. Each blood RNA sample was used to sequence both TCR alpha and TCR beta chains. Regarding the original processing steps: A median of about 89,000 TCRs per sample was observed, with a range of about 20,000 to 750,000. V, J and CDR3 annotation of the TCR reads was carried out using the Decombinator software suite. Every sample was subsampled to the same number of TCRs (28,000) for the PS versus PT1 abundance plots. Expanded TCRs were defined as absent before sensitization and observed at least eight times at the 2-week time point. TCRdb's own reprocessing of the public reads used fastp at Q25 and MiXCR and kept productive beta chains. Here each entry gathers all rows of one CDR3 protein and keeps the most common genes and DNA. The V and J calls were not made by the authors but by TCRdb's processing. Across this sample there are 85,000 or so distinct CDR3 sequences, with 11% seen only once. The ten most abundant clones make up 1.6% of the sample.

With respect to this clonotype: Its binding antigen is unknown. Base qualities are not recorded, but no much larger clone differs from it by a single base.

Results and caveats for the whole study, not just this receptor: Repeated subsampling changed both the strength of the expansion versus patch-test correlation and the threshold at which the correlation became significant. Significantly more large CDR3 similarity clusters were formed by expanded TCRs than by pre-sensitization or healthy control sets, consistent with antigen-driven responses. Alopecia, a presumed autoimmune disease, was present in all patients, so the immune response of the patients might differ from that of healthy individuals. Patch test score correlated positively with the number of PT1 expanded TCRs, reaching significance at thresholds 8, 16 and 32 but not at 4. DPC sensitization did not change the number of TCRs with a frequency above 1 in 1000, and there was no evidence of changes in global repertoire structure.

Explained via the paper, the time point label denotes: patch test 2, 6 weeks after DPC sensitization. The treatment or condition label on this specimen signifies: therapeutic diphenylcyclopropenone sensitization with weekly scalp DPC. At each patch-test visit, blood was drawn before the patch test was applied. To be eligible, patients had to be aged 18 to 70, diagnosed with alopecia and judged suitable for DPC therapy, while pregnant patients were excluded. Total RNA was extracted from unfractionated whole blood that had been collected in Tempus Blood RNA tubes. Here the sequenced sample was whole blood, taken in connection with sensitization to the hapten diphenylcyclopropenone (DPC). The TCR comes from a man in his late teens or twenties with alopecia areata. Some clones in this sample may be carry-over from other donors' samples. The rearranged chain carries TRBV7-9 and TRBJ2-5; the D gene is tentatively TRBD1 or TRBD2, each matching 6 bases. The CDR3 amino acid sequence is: CASSYMGGRIQETQYF. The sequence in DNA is TGTGCCAGCAGCTATATGGGGGGCCGTATCCAAGAGACCCAGTACTTC.